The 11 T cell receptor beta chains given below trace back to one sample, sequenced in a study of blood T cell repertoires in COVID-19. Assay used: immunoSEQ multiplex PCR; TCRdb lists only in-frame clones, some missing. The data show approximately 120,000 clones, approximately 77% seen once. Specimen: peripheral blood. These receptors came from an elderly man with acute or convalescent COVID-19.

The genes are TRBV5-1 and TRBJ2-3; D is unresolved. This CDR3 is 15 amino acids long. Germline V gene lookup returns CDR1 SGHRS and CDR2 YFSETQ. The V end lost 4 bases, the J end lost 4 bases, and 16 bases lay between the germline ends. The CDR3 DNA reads TGCGCCAGCAGCCTGGCGATGGGCGCTGCAGATACGCAGTATTTT. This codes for CASSLAMGAADTQYF.

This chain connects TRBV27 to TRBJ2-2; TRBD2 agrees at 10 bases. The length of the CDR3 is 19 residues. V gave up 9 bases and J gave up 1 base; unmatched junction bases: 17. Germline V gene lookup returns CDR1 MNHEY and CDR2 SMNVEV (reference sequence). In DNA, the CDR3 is TGTGCCAGAGACATTCCCTTTCTAGCGGGGGAACGGAACACCGGGGAGCTGTTTTTT. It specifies CARDIPFLAGERNTGELFF.

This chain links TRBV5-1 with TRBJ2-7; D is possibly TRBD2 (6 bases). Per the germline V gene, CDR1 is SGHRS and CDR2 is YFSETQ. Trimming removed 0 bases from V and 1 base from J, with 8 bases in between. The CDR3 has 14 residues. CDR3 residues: CASSLGAGSYEQYF. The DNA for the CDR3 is TGCGCCAGCAGCTTGGGGGCGGGGTCCTACGAGCAGTACTTC.

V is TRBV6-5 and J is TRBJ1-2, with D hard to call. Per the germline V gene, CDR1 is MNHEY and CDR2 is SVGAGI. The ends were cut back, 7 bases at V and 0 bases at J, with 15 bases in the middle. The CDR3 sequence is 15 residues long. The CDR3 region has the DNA TGTGCCAGCAAGGAGGACCTGCAAGCTAACTATGGCTACACCTTC. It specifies CASKEDLQANYGYTF.

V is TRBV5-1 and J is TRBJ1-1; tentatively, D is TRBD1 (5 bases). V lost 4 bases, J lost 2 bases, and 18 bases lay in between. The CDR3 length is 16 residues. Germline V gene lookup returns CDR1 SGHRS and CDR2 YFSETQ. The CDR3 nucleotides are TGCGCCAGCAGCCCTCATGTCGGCAGGGCAAACACTGAAGCTTTCTTT. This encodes CASSPHVGRANTEAFF.

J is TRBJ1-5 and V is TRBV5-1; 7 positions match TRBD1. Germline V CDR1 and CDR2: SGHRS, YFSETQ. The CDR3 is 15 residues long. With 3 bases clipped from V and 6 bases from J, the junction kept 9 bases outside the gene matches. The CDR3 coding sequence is TGCGCCAGCAGCTGGCAGGGGGAGGTGGGTCAGCCCCAGCATTTT. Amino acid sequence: CASSWQGEVGQPQHF.

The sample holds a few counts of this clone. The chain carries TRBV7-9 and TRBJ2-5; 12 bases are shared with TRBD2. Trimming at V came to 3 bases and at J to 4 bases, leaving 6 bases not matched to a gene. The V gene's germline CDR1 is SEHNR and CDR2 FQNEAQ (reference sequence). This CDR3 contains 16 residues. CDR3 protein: CASSLTSGGRGETQYF. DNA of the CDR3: TGTGCCAGCAGCTTGACTAGCGGGGGTAGGGGAGAGACCCAGTACTTC.

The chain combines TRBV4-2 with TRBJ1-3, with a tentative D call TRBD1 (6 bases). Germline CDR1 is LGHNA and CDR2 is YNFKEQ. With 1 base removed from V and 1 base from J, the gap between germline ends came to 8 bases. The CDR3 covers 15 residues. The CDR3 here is CASSQVRGSGNTIYF. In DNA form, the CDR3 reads TGTGCCAGCAGCCAAGTCAGGGGTTCTGGAAACACCATATATTTT.

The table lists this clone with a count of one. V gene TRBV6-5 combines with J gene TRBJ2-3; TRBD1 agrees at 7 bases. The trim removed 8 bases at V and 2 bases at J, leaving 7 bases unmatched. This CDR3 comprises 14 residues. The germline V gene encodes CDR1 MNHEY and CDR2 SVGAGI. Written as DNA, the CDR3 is TGTGCCAGCCTAGACAGGGCCCTCACAGATACGCAGTATTTT. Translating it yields CASLDRALTDTQYF.

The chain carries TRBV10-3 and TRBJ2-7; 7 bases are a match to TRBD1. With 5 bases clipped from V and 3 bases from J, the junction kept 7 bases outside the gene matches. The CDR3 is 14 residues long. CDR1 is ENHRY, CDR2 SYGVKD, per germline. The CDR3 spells CAISQDRDSYEQYF. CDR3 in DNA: TGTGCCATCAGTCAAGACCGGGACAGCTACGAGCAGTACTTC.

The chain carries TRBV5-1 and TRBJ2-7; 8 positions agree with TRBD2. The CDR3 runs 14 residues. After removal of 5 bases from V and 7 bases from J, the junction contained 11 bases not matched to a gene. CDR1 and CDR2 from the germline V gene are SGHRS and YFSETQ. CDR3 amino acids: CASRDTSGSREQYF. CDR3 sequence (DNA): TGCGCCAGCAGAGATACTAGCGGAAGTCGGGAGCAGTACTTC.